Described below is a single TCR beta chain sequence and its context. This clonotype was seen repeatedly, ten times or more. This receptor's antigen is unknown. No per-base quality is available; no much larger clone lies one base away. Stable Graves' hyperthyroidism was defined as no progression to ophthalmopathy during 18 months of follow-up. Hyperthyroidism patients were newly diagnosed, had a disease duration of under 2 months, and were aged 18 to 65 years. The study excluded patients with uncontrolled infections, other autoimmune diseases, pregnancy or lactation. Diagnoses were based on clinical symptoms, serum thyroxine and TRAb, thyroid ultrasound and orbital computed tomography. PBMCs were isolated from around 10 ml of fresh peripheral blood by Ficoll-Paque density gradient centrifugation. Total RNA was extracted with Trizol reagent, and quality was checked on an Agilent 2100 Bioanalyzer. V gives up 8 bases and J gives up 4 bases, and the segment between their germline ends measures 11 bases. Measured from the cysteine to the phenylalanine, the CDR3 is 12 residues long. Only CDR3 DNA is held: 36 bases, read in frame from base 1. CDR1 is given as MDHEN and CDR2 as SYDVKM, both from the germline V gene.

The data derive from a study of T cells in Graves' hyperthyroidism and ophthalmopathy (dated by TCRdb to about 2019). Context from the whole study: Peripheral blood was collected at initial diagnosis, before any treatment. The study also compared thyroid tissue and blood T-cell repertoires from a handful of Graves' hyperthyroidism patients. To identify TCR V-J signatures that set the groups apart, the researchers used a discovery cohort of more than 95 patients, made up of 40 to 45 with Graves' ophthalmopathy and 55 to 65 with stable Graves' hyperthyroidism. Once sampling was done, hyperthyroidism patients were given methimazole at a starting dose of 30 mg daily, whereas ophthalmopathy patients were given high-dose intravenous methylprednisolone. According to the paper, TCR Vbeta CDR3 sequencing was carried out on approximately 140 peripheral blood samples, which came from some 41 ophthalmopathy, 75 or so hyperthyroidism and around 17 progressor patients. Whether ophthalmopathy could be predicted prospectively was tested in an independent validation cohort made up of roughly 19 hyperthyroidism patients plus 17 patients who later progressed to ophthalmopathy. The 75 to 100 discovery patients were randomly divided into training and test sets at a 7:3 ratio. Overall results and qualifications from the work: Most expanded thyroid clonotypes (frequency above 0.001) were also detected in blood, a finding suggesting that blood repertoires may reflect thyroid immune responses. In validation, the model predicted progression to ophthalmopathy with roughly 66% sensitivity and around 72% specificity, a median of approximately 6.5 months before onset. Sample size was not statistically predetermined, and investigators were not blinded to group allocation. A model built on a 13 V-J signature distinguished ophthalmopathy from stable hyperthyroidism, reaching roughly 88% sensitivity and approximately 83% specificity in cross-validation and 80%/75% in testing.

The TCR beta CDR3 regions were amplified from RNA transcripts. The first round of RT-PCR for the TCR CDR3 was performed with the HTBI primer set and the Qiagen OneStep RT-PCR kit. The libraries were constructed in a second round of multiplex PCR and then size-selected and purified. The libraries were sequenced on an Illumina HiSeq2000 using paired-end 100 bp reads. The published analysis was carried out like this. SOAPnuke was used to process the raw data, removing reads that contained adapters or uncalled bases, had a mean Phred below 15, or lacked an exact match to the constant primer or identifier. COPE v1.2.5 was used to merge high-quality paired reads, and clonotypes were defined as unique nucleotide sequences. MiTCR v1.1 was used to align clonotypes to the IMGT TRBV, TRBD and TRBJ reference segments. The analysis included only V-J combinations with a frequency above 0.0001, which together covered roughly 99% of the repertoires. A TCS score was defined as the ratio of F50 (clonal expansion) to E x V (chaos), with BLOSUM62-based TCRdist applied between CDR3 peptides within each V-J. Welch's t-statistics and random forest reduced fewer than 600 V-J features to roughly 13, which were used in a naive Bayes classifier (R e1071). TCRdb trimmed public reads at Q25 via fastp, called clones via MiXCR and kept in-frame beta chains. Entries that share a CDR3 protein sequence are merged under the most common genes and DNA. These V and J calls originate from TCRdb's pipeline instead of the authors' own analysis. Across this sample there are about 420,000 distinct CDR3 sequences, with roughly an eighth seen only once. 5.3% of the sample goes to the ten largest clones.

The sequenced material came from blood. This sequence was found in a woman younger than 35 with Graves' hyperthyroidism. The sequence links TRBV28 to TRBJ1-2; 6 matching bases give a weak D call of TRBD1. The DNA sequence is TGTGCCAGCTTAGGGGGTGCCTATGGCTACACCTTC. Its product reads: CASLGGAYGYTF.